The clone carrying this T cell receptor beta chain was detected ten times or more. Because the library targeted alpha chains, this beta chain is an off-target read whose size means little. The sample comes from a study of spatial heterogeneity in lung cancer. Study-level information: At disease recurrence, some blood samples were drawn, with first recurrence at a median of 350 days.

TCRdb re-called the 5' RACE reads with MiXCR, one entry per CDR3 protein. The sample shows about 10,000 distinct CDR3 sequences, 3.5% to 4% of them seen only once. The time point is: blood taken at disease recurrence. No cell sorting; template was whole RNA from tumor, lung tissue or PBMC. This clonotype originated in a female donor with early-stage non-small cell lung cancer. The sequences come from PBMCs, collected at recurrence.

The CDR3 protein is CASLGGYPYEQYF. In nucleotides, the CDR3 is TGTGCCAGCCTTGGGGGATACCCCTACGAGCAGTACTTC. This chain uses TRBV12-3 or TRBV12-4 with TRBJ2-7; either TRBD1 or TRBD2 may fit D (5 bases each). The ends were cut back, 8 bases at V and 2 bases at J, with 13 bases in the middle. CDR3 length: 13 amino acids.